The subject of this entry is one TCR beta chain. Deletions cut 6 bases from V and 0 bases from J, with 12 bases between. CDR3 size: 14 residues. Germline CDR1 and CDR2: DFQATT and SNEGSKA (reference sequence). CDR3-region Arm-PCR and iRepertoire HTBI primers produced the TCR beta libraries. TCRdb re-analysed the multiplex PCR reads in MiXCR, keeping a single row per CDR3 protein. The sample consists of more than 650,000 distinct CDR3 sequences, 30% of them appearing once. This entry comes from a study of regulatory T cells in long-lasting Graves disease. On the study more broadly: Positive TSH receptor antibodies alongside over 5 years of antithyroid drugs were what marked Graves' disease as persistent.

Described time point: persistent/refractory GD, antithyroid drugs over 5 years with positive TRAb. With RNA extracted from PBMCs as input, the TCR library was made. The receptor was isolated from a female donor with Graves disease. This chain joins TRBV20-1 and TRBJ1-5, with a possible D match to TRBD1 (6 bases). The starting material was peripheral blood mononuclear cells (PBMCs), obtained when the disease was refractory, from a patient treated with antithyroid drugs. CDR3 sequence: CSAQGGNSNQPQHF. The CDR3 DNA sequence: TGCAGTGCCCAAGGGGGGAATAGCAATCAGCCCCAGCATTTT.